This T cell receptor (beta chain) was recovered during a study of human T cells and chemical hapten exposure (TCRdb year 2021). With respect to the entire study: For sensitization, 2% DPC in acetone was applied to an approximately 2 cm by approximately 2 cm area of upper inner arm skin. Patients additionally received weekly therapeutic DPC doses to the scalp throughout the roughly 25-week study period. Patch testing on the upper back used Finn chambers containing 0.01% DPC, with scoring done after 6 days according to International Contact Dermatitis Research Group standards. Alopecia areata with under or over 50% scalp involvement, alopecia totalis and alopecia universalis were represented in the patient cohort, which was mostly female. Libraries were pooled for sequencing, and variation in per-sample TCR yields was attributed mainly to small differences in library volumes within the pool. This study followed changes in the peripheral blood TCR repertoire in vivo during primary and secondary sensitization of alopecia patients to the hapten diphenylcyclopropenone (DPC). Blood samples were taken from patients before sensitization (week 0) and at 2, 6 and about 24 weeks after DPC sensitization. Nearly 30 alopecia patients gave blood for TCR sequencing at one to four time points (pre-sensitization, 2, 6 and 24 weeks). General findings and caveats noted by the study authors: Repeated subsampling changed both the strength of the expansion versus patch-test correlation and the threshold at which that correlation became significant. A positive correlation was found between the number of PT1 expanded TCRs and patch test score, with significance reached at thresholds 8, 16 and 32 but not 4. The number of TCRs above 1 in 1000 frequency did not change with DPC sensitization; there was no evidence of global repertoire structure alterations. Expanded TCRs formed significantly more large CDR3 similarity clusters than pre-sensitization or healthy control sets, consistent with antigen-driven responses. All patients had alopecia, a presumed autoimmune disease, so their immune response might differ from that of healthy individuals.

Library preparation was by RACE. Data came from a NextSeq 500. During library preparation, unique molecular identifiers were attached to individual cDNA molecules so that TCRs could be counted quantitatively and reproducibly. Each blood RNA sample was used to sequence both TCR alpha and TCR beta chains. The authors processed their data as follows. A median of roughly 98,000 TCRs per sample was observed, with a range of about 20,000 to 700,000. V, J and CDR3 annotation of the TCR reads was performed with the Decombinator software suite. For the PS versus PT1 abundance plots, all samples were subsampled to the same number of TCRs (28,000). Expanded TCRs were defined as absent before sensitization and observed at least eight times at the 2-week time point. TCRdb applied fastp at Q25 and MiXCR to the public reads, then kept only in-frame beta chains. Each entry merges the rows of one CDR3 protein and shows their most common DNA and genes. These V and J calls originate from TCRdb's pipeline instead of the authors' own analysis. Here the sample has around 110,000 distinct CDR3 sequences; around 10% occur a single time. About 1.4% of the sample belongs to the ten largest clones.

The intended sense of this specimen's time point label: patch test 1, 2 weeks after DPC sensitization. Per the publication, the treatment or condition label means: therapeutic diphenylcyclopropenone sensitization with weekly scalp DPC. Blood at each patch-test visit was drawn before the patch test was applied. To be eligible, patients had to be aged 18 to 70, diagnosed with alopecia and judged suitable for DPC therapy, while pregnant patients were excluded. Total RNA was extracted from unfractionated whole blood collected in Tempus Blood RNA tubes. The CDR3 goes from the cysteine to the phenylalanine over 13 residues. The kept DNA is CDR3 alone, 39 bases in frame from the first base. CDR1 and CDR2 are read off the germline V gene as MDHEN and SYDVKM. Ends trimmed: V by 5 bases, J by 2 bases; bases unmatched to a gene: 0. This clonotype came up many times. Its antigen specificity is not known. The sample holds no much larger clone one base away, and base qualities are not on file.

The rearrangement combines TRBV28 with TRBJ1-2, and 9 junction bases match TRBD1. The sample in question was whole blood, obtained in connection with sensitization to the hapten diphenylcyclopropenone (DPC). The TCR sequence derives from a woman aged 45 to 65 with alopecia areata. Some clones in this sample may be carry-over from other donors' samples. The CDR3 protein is CASSGQGNYGYTF. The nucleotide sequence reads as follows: TGTGCCAGCAGTGGACAGGGGAACTATGGCTACACCTTC.